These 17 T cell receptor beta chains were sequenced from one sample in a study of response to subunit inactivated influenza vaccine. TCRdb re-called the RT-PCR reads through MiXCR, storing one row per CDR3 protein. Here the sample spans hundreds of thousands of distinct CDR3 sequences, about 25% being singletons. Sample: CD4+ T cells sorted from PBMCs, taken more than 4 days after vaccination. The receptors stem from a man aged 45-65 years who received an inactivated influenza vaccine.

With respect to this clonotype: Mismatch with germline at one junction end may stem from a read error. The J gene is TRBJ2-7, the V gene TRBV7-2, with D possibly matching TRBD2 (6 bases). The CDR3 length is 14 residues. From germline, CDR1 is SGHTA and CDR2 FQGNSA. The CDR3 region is CASSFSGNSCEQYF. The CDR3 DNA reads TGTGCCAGCAGCTTTAGCGGTAACTCCTGCGAGCAGTACTTC.

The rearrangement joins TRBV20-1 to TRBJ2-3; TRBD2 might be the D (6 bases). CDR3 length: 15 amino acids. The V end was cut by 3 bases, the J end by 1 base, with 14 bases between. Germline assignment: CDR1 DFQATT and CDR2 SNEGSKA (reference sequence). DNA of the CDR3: TGCAGTGCTAGGACCGGGAGCAGCCGCACAGATACGCAGTATTTT. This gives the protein CSARTGSSRTDTQYF.

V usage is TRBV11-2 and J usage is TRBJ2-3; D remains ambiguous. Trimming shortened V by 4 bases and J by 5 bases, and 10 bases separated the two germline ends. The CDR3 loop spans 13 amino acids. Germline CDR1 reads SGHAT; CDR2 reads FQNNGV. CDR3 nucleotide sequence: TGTGCCAGCAGCTCTGATCTAGGAGATACGCAGTATTTT. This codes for CASSSDLGDTQYF.

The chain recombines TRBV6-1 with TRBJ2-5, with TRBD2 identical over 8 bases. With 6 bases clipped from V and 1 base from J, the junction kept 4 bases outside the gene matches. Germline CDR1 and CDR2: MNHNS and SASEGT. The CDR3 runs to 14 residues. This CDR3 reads CASSRTSTQETQYF. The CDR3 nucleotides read TGTGCCAGCAGCCGGACTAGCACCCAAGAGACCCAGTACTTC.

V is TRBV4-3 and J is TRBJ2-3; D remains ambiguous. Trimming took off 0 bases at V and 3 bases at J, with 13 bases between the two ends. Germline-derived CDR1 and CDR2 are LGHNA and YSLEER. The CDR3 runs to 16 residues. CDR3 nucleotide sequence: TGCGCCAGCAGCCAAGAGTACCCTCAAGGGACAGATACGCAGTATTTT. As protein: CASSQEYPQGTDTQYF.

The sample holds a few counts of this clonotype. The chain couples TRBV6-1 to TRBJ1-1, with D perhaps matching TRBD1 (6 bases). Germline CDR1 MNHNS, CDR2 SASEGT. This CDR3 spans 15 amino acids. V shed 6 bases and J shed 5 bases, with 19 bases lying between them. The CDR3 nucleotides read TGTGCCAGCAGCAAGGGAAGGGGGGGAGGTACTGAAGCTTTCTTT. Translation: CASSKGRGGGTEAFF.

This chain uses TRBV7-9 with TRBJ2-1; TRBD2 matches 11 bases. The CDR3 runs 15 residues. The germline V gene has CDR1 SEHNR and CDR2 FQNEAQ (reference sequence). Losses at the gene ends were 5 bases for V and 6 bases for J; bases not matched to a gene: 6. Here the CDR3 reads CASSPLAGGFNEQFF. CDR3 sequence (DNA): TGTGCCAGCAGCCCTCTAGCGGGGGGATTCAATGAGCAGTTCTTC.

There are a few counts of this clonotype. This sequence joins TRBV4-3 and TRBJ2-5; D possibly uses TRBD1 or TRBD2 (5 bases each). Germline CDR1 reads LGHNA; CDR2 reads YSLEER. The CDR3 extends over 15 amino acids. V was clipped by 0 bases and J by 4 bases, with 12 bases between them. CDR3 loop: CASSQDPSGRETQYF. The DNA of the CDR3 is TGCGCCAGCAGCCAAGATCCTTCAGGGAGAGAGACCCAGTACTTC.

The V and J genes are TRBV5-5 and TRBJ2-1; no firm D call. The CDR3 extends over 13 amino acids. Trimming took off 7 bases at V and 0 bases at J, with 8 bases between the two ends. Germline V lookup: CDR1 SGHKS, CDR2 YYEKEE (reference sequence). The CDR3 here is CASGVSSYNEQFF. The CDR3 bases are TGTGCCAGCGGGGTGAGCTCCTACAATGAGCAGTTCTTC.

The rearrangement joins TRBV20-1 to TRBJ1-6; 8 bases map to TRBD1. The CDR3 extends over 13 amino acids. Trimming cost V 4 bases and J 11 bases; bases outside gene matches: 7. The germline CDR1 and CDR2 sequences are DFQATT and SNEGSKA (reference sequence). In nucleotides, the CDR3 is TGCAGTGCTACCCGGTCAGGGGGCACACCCCTCCACTTT. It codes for CSATRSGGTPLHF.

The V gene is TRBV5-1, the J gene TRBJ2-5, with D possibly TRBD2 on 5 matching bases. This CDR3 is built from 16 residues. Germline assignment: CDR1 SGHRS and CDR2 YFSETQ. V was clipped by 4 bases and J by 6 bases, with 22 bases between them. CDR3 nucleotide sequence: TGCGCCAGCAGCCCAATCGCCGGACCCCGGGAACAGACCCAGTACTTC. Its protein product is CASSPIAGPREQTQYF.

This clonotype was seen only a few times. The DNA of the CDR3 is TGCAGTGCTAGAGATATAAACAGGGGATTAACAGATACGCAGTATTTT. Its protein is CSARDINRGLTDTQYF. This chain uses TRBV20-1 with TRBJ2-3; 7 nucleotides line up with TRBD1. The CDR3 has 16 amino acids. CDR1 and CDR2 (germline): DFQATT, SNEGSKA (reference sequence). With V trimmed by 0 bases and J by 3 bases, 9 bases remained unmatched.

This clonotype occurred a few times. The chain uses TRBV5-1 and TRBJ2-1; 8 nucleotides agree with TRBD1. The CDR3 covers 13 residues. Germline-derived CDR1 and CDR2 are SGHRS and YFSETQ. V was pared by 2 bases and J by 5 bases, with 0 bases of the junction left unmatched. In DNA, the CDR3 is TGCGCCAGCAGCTTACAGGGGGACAATGAGCAGTTCTTC. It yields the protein CASSLQGDNEQFF.

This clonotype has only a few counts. The CDR3 sequence is CASSSWTGEYEQYF. In nucleotides, the CDR3 is TGTGCCAGCAGCTCCTGGACAGGGGAATACGAGCAGTACTTC. The chain is built from TRBV7-2 and TRBJ2-7; 9 nucleotides line up with TRBD1. This CDR3 contains 14 residues. J gave up 4 bases and V 4 bases, and 5 bases lay outside the gene matches. Germline loops: CDR1 SGHTA, CDR2 FQGNSA.

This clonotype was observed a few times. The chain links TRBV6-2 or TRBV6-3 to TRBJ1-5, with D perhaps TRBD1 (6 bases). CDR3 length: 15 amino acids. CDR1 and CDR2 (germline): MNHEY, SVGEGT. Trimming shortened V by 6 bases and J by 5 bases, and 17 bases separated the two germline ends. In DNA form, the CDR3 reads TGTGCCAGCAGAAGTTGGGGGCCCAATGATCAGCCCCAGCATTTT. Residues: CASRSWGPNDQPQHF.

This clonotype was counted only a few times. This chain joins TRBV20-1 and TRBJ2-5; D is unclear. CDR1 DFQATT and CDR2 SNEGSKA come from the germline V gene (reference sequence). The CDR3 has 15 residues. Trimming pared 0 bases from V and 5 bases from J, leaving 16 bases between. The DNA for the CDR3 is TGCAGTGCTAGAGATGTAAAGGGTGGCGCGGAGACCCAGTACTTC. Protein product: CSARDVKGGAETQYF.

This chain's CDR3 is CSATGQLTYNEQFF. For the CDR3, the DNA is TGCAGTGCGACGGGACAGCTTACCTACAATGAGCAGTTCTTC. The chain is built from TRBV20-1 and TRBJ2-1; 7 bases fit TRBD1. Germline V gene lookup returns CDR1 DFQATT and CDR2 SNEGSKA (reference sequence). The CDR3 runs to 14 residues. After removal of 6 bases from V and 2 bases from J, the junction contained 7 bases not matched to a gene.